This T cell receptor beta chain was documented in a study of T cell responses to AZD1222 COVID-19 vaccine. This table comes from immunoSEQ multiplex PCR, and its TCRdb copy is limited to in-frame clones, with some not included. The data contain 80,000 to 95,000 clones, just over 90% of them seen just once; the ten biggest clones take up approximately 5.5%. Germline values: CDR1 SGHKS, CDR2 YYEKEE (reference sequence). CDR3 length: 16 residues. Trimming stripped 6 bases from V and 1 base from J, with 14 bases between. The source of this sequence is an adult in good health. The V call is TRBV5-5, the J call TRBJ2-6; D gene unclear. The sequencing used peripheral blood, collected on day 0 of AZD1222 vaccination. CDR3 DNA: TGTGCCAGCACCCCTTATAGTAGTTCTGGGGCCAACGTCCTGACTTTC. Amino acid sequence: CASTPYSSSGANVLTF.